This T cell receptor (beta chain) comes out of a study of cytomegalovirus exposure and HLA in healthy donors. The PCR made use of 60 Vbeta and 13 Jbeta primers. Measured with immunoSEQ multiplex PCR; TCRdb has only the in-frame clones, and not every one. The sample lists around 120,000 clones, 75% to 85% seen once, with less than 3.5% in the top ten. The germline V gene has CDR1 SNHLY and CDR2 FYNNEI. The CDR3 is made up of 13 amino acids. V was pared by 8 bases and J by 5 bases, with 7 bases of the junction left unmatched. The sequencing sample was made of PBMCs. This sequence joins TRBV2 and TRBJ2-5; 8 bases fit TRBD1. The source is a man between 45 and 60 years old in good health and CMV-seronegative. DNA of the CDR3: TGTGCCAGCGGCGGACAGGGTATGGAGACCCAGTACTTC. As protein: CASGGQGMETQYF.